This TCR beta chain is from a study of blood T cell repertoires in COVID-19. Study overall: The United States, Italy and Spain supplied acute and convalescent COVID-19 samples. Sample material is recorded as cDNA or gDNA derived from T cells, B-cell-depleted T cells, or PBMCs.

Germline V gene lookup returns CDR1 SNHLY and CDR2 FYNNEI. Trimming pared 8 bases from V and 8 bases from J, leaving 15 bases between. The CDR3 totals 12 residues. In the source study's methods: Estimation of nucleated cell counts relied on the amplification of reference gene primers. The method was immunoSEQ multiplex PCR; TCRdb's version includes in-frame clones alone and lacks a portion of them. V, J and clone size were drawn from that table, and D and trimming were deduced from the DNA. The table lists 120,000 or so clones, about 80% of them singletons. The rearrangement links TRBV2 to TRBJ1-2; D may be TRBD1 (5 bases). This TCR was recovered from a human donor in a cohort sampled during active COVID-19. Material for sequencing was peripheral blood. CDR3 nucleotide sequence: TGTGCCAGCGGCAGGGTAGTTAAGGGCTACACCTTC. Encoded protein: CASGRVVKGYTF.